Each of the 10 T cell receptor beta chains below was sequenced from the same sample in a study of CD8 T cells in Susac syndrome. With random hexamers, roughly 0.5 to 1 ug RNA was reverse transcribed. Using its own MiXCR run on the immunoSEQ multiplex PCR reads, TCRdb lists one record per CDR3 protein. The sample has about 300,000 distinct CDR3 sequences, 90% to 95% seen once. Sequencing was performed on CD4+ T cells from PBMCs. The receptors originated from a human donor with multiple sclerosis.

The CDR3 DNA is TGTGCCAGCAGTTTTGGGGGTGGGAGCAATCAGCCCCAGCATTTT. This sequence encodes CASSFGGGSNQPQHF. This chain joins TRBV12-3 or TRBV12-4 and TRBJ1-5, with TRBD1 as a possible D gene (5 bases). The CDR3 contains 15 residues. Trimming shortened V by 3 bases and J by 1 base, and 10 bases separated the two germline ends.

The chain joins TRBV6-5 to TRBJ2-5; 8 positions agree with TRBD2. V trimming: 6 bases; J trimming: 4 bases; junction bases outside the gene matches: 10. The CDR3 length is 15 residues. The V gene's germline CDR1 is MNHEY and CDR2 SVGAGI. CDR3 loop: CASSLGRGGRETQYF. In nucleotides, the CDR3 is TGTGCCAGCAGCCTCGGCCGGGGGGGGCGAGAGACCCAGTACTTC.

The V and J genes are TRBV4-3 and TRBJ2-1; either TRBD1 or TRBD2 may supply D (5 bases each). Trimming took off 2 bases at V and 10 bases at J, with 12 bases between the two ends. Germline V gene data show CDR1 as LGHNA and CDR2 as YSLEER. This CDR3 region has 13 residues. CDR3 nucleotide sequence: TGCGCCAGCAGCCAACCGGGTCGGGGCGAGCAGTTCTTC. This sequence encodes CASSQPGRGEQFF.

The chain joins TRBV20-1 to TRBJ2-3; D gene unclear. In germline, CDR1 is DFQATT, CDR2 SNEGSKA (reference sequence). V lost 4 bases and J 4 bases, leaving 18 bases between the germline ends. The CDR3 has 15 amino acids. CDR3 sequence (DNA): TGCAGTGCTACGAGGAACCGCCTAAGTTCAGATACGCAGTATTTT. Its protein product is CSATRNRLSSDTQYF.

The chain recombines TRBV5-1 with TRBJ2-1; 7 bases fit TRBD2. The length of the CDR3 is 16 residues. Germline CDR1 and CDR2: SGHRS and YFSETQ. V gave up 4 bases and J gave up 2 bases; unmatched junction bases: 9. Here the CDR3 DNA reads TGCGCCAGCAGCGATCGGGCCGGGGGGACCTACAATGAGCAGTTCTTC. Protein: CASSDRAGGTYNEQFF.

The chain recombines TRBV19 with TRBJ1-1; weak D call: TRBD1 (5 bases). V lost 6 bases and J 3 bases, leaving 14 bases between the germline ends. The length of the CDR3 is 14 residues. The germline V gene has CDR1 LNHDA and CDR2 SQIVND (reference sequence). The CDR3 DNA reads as TGTGCCAGTAGCTTGGAGTTGGGGGACACTGAAGCTTTCTTT. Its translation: CASSLELGDTEAFF.

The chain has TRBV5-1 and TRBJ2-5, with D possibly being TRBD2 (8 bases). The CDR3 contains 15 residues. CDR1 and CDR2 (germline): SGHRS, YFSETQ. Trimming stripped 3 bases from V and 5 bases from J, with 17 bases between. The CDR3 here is CASSSGGGPRETQYF. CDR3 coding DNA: TGCGCCAGCAGCTCGGGAGGGGGCCCCAGGGAGACCCAGTACTTC.

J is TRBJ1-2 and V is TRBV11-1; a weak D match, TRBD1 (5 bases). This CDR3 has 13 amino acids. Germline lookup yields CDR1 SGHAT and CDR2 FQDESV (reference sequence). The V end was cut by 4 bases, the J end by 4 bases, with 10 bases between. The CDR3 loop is CASSSGGGYGYTF. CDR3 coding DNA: TGTGCCAGCAGCTCCGGGGGGGGCTATGGCTACACCTTC.

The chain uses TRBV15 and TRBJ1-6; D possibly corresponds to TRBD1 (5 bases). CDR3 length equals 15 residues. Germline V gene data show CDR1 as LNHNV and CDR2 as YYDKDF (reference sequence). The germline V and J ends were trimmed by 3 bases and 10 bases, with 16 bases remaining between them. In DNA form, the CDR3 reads TGTGCCACCAGCAGGGAGAAGGGGTTTCGATCACCCCTCCACTTT. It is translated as CATSREKGFRSPLHF. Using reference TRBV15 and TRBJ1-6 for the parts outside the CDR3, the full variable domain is DAMVIQNPRYQVTQFGKPVTLSCSQTLNHNVMYWYQQKSSQAPKLLFHYYDKDFNNEADTPDNFQSRRPNTSFCFLDIRSPGLGDTAMYLCATSREKGFRSPLHFGNGTRLTVT.

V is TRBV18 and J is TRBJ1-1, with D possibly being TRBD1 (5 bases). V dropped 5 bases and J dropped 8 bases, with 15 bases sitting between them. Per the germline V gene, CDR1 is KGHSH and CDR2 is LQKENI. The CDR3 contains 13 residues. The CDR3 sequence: CASSSQEKGEAFF. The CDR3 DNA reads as TGTGCCAGCTCATCACAGGAGAAAGGCGAAGCTTTCTTT.